This TCR beta chain comes out of a study of blood T cell repertoires in COVID-19. Overall study context: Material from acute and convalescent COVID-19 was sourced from the United States, Italy and Spain.

In this sample, this clone turned up a few times. V lost 2 bases, J lost 4 bases, and 18 bases lay in between. In germline, CDR1 is GTSNPN, CDR2 SVGIG (reference sequence). The CDR3 runs to 16 residues. Produced via immunoSEQ multiplex PCR; TCRdb's table is partial and in-frame only. The data contain about 90,000 clones, 80% to 90% of them seen just once; the ten biggest clones take up around 13%. The TCR originated in a human donor in a cohort sampled during active COVID-19. The chain links TRBV30 to TRBJ1-5; weak D call: TRBD1 (5 bases). Sequencing was carried out using peripheral blood. The CDR3 coding sequence is TGTGCCTGGAGTCTCGGGGGAGGGGCCGCTAATCAGCCCCAGCATTTT. Translation: CAWSLGGGAANQPQHF.